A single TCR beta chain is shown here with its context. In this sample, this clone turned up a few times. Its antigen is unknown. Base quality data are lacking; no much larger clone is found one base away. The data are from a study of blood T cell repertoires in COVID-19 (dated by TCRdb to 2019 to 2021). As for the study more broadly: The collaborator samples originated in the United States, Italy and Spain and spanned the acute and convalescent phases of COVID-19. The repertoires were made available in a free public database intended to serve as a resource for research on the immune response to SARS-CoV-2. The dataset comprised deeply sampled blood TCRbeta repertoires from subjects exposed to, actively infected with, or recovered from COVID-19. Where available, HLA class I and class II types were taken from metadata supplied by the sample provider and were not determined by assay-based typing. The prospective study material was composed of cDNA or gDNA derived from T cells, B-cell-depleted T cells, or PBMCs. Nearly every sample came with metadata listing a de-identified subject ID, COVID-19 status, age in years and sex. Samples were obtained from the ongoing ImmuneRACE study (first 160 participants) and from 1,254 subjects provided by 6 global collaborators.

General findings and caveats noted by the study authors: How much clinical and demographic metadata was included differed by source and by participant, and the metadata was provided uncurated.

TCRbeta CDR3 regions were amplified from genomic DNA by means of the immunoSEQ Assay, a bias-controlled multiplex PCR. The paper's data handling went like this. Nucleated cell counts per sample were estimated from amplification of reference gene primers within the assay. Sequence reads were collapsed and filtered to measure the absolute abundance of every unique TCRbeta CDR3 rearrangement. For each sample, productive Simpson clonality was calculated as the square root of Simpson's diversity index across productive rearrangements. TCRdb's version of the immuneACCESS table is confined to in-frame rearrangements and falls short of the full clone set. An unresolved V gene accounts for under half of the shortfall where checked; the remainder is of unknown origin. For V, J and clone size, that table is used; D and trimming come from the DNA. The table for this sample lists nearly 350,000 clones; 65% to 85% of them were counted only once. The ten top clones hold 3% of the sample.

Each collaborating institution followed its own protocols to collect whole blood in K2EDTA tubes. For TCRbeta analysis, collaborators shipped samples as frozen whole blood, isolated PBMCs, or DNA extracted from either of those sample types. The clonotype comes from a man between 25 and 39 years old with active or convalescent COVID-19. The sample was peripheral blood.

The CDR3 corresponds to CASSQDQGISGYTF. The DNA sequence is TGTGCCAGCAGCCAAGATCAGGGTATTAGTGGCTACACCTTC. The chain uses TRBV3-1 (or the pseudogene TRBV3-2) and TRBJ1-2; possibly the D gene is TRBD1, per 5 matching bases. The CDR3 measures 14 amino acids from cysteine to phenylalanine. Only CDR3 DNA remains: 42 bases, in frame from the first base. From a lookup of the germline V gene (reference sequence), CDR1 and CDR2 are LGHDT and YNNKEL. V is pared back by 0 bases and J by 7 bases, with 12 bases lying between the germline termini.